The 31 T cell receptor beta chains given below trace back to one sample, sequenced in a study of glioma-infiltrating T cells listed by TCRdb under 2016. TCRdb names Illumina MiSeq as the instrument used. TCR alpha and beta CDR3 regions were amplified with the iRepertoire nested amplicon-rescue multiplex PCR (arm-PCR) platform from RNA. TCRdb reworked the public reads: Q25 trimming with fastp, MiXCR clone assembly, productive beta chains retained. Rows are unified per CDR3 protein, each entry keeping the most common DNA and genes. The sample table holds approximately 190,000 distinct CDR3 sequences, of which around 30% were seen once. The ten largest make up around 20% of the sample. The sequencing sample was made of glioma tissue, nonneoplastic brain tissue, or PBMCs (not recorded which). The receptors were sampled from a human donor with low-grade glioma or glioblastoma, undergoing nonglioma brain surgery, or in good health (not recorded which).

V and J are TRBV4-1 and TRBJ1-1, with D tentatively TRBD1 (6 bases). V was pared by 5 bases and J by 0 bases, with 13 bases between. Germline V gene lookup returns CDR1 MGHRA and CDR2 YSYEKL. CDR3 length: 15 amino acids. The CDR3 loop is CASSTTGWMNTEAFF. CDR3 in DNA: TGCGCCAGCAGCACTACAGGGTGGATGAACACTGAAGCTTTCTTT.

The chain is built from TRBV11-1 and TRBJ1-1; 7 nucleotides align to TRBD1. The CDR3 runs 14 residues. CDR1 SGHAT and CDR2 FQDESV come from the germline V gene (reference sequence). After removal of 6 bases from V and 0 bases from J, the junction contained 4 bases not matched to a gene. The CDR3 loop is CASSRQGLNTEAFF. In DNA form, the CDR3 reads TGTGCCAGCAGTCGACAGGGACTGAACACTGAAGCTTTCTTT. Full variable domain (rest looked up from reference TRBV11-1 and TRBJ1-1): EAEVAQSPRYKITEKSQAVAFWCDPISGHATLYWYRQILGQGPELLVQFQDESVVDDSQLPKDRFSAERLKGVDSTLKIQPAELGDSAMYLCASSRQGLNTEAFFGQGTRLTVV.

On this clonotype: A read error may explain this, as a much larger clone is one base away. The chain combines TRBV30 with TRBJ1-1; D is uncertain. The CDR3 extends over 14 amino acids. CDR1 is GTSNPN and CDR2 is SVGIG in the germline V gene (reference sequence). V was shortened by 0 bases and J by 3 bases, with 11 bases between the two germline ends. As DNA, the CDR3 is TGTGCCTGGAGTGTACAATGTGGGTACACTGAAGCTTTCTTT. Translated: CAWSVQCGYTEAFF.

Ten or more counts support this clonotype. In DNA form, the CDR3 reads TGTGCCACCAGCAGATCCAGGGACAGACGTAACACTGAAGCTTTCTTT. It yields the protein CATSRSRDRRNTEAFF. The V call is TRBV15, the J call TRBJ1-1; 7 bases match TRBD1. In germline, CDR1 is LNHNV, CDR2 YYDKDF (reference sequence). With V trimmed by 2 bases and J by 2 bases, 8 bases remained unmatched. The CDR3 is 16 amino acids.

Worth noting for this clonotype: Being one base from a much bigger clone, this may be a read error. The chain is built from TRBV5-1 and TRBJ2-1; 12 bases line up with TRBD2. The CDR3 runs 15 residues. Germline CDR1 reads SGHRS; CDR2 reads YFSETQ. CDR3 region: CASSPPGLAGKERFF. As DNA, the CDR3 is TGCGCCAGCAGCCCACCGGGACTAGCGGGTAAAGAGCGGTTCTTC.

This clonotype was recorded many times. The rearrangement joins TRBV11-2 to TRBJ2-7; D unclear. The CDR3 sequence is 15 residues long. V was pared by 1 base and J by 2 bases, with 12 bases between. The germline V gene encodes CDR1 SGHAT and CDR2 FQNNGV. Written as DNA, the CDR3 is TGTGCCAGCAGCTTAGTTCTCGGCGGTACCTACGAGCAGTACTTC. Protein sequence: CASSLVLGGTYEQYF.

This clonotype was recorded at least ten times. This chain links TRBV30 with TRBJ1-2; D is unresolved. In germline, CDR1 is GTSNPN, CDR2 SVGIG (reference sequence). The CDR3 extends over 12 amino acids. The V end was cut by 0 bases, the J end by 7 bases, with 9 bases between. Here the CDR3 reads CAWSVTDPGYTF. The CDR3 DNA follows: TGTGCCTGGAGTGTTACTGATCCTGGCTACACCTTC.

Many counts were recorded for this clonotype. This chain joins TRBV18 and TRBJ2-7, with a tentative D call TRBD1 (6 bases). V was shortened by 4 bases and J by 5 bases, with 9 bases between the two germline ends. The germline V gene encodes CDR1 KGHSH and CDR2 LQKENI. The CDR3 runs to 12 residues. The CDR3 region is CASSRDTNEQYF. CDR3 nucleotides: TGTGCCAGCTCACGGGACACGAACGAGCAGTACTTC.

A note on this clonotype: Given a much more abundant clone one base away, this may be a read error. This rearrangement joins TRBV6-5 to TRBJ2-1, with D possibly being TRBD2 (5 bases). V was pared by 10 bases and J by 3 bases, with 22 bases between. From germline, CDR1 is MNHEY and CDR2 SVGAGI. The CDR3 contains 16 residues. Here the CDR3 DNA reads TGTGCCATCAGAGGTACTAGTACTGGACTCTACAATGAGCAGTTCTTC. Protein product: CAIRGTSTGLYNEQFF.

This clonotype was observed a single time. One base away lies a much larger clone, so this may be a sequencing read error. The chain is built from TRBV12-3 or TRBV12-4 and TRBJ2-7; D is unclear. The CDR3 extends over 11 amino acids. Here the CDR3 reads CASTLSGSEYF. For the CDR3, the DNA is TGTGCCAGCACTTTATCCGGGTCAGAGTACTTC.

On this clonotype itself: A much more abundant neighbour one base away suggests this may be a read error. The V call is TRBV4-3, the J call TRBJ2-3, with a weak D call TRBD2 (5 bases). The CDR3 is 15 amino acids. CDR1 and CDR2 from the germline V gene are LGHNA and YSLEER. DNA of the CDR3: TGCGCCGGCAGCCAAGGCGGGTACCGCACAGATACGCAGTATTTT. Translating it yields CAGSQGGYRTDTQYF.

This clonotype has a handful of counts. The chain uses TRBV4-1 and TRBJ2-2; 11 bases are a match to TRBD1. The CDR3 consists of 15 residues. V shed 4 bases, J shed 4 bases, and the junction held 2 bases outside the gene matches. CDR1 and CDR2 from the germline V gene are MGHRA and YSYEKL. The DNA of the CDR3 is TGCGCCAGCAGCCGGGACAGGGGGATCACCGGGGAGCTGTTTTTT. This codes for CASSRDRGITGELFF.

This clonotype has ten or more counts. The rearrangement joins TRBV29-1 to TRBJ2-3; D ambiguous. Trimming stripped 4 bases from V and 2 bases from J, with 10 bases between. Per the germline V gene, CDR1 is SQVTM and CDR2 is ANQGSEA. The CDR3 has 13 amino acids. The CDR3 is CSVVERPTDTQYF. The CDR3 region has the DNA TGCAGCGTTGTTGAGAGACCCACAGATACGCAGTATTTT.

This clonotype was seen many times. The chain combines TRBV7-2 with TRBJ2-3; D possibly corresponds to TRBD2 (5 bases). CDR1 is SGHTA and CDR2 is FQGNSA in the germline V gene. The CDR3 has 14 residues. Trimming stripped 5 bases from V and 1 base from J, with 10 bases between. This CDR3 reads CASSPKAGTDTQYF. For the CDR3, the DNA is TGTGCCAGCAGCCCTAAAGCGGGCACAGATACGCAGTATTTT.

On this clonotype itself: A clone one base away is much larger, so this may be a read error. The chain joins TRBV6-1 to TRBJ1-1; D may be TRBD1 (6 bases). CDR3 length: 14 residues. The germline V gene encodes CDR1 MNHNS and CDR2 SASEGT. Trimming took off 7 bases at V and 7 bases at J, with 19 bases between the two ends. CDR3 DNA: TGTGCCAGCATCCCCAAGGGGGGGGGGTGTGAAGCTTTCTTT. Translating it yields CASIPKGGGCEAFF.

This clonotype was seen ten or more times. The chain joins TRBV15 to TRBJ1-5; the D gene is possibly TRBD1 (5 bases). Germline values: CDR1 LNHNV, CDR2 YYDKDF (reference sequence). Trimming shortened V by 1 base and J by 4 bases, and 8 bases separated the two germline ends. This CDR3 has 14 amino acids. DNA for the CDR3: TGTGCCACCAGCAGAGGGCAGGGAAATCAGCCCCAGCATTTT. Translation: CATSRGQGNQPQHF.

J is TRBJ1-1 and V is TRBV29-1; the D is unclear. The J call may not be correct, given that the DNA end is closer to TRBJ2-2. The length of the CDR3 is 11 residues. Germline CDR1 SQVTM, CDR2 ANQGSEA. The CDR3 loop is CSVDGPGELFF. The CDR3 nucleotides read TGCAGCGTTGACGGCCCCGGGGAGCTGTTTTTT.

A note on this clonotype: Possible read error: a much larger clone is one base away. The conserved closing phenylalanine or tryptophan is absent in this CDR3, likely reflecting a read error. The CDR3 spells CASSQGYNEQFS. Here the CDR3 DNA reads TGCGCCAGCAGCCAAGGGTACAATGAGCAGTTCTCC. This chain links TRBV4-1 with TRBJ2-1; D is unclear. The V gene lost 1 base and the J gene lost 4 bases, with 2 bases spanning the gap. Per germline, CDR1 MGHRA and CDR2 YSYEKL. This CDR3 contains 12 residues.

There are a few counts of this clonotype. The chain carries TRBV19 and TRBJ2-1; weak D call: TRBD2 (6 bases). V dropped 3 bases and J dropped 1 base, with 13 bases sitting between them. The germline CDR1 and CDR2 sequences are LNHDA and SQIVND (reference sequence). The CDR3 extends over 16 amino acids. CDR3 nucleotide sequence: TGTGCCAGTAGTATCAGTAGTAGCGGTTCCTACAATGAGCAGTTCTTC. Translation: CASSISSSGSYNEQFF.

This clonotype was counted many times. The chain is built from TRBV7-2 and TRBJ2-1; no definite D call. The ends were cut back, 1 base at V and 6 bases at J, with 13 bases in the middle. CDR1 is SGHTA and CDR2 is FQGNSA in the germline V gene. The CDR3 sequence is 15 residues long. The CDR3 coding sequence is TGTGCCAGCAGCTTAGTTTTGGGCGGAACCAATGAGCAGTTCTTC. This translates into CASSLVLGGTNEQFF.

About this clonotype: A much larger clone sits a single nucleotide away, making a read error possible. The genes are TRBV7-6 and TRBJ2-7; D is unclear. This CDR3 is 14 amino acids long. CDR1 SGHVS and CDR2 FNYEAQ come from the germline V gene. The CDR3: CANSPTGESYEQYF. Written as DNA, the CDR3 is TGTGCCAACAGCCCAACCGGAGAATCCTACGAGCAGTACTTC.

This clonotype was seen many times. The V call is TRBV7-9, the J call TRBJ2-7; no firm D call. Germline-derived CDR1 and CDR2 are SEHNR and FQNEAQ (reference sequence). Deletions cut 5 bases from V and 3 bases from J, with 14 bases between. The length of the CDR3 is 14 residues. The CDR3 protein is CASSHMTSSYEQYF. The DNA of the CDR3 is TGTGCCAGCAGCCACATGACAAGTAGCTACGAGCAGTACTTC. The full variable domain, completed using reference TRBV7-9 and TRBJ2-7, is DTGVSQNPRHKITKRGQNVTFRCDPISEHNRLYWYRQTLGQGPEFLTYFQNEAQLEKSRLLSDRFSAERPKGSFSTLEIQRTEQGDSAMYLCASSHMTSSYEQYFGPGTRLTVT.

In its sample, this clonotype was seen many times. DNA for the CDR3: TGCGCCAGCAGACACCTAGCGGGAGCGATAGATACGCAGTATTTT. Translated, it gives CASRHLAGAIDTQYF. V usage is TRBV4-1 and J usage is TRBJ2-3, with 10 nucleotides matching TRBD2. Germline CDR1 MGHRA, CDR2 YSYEKL. This CDR3 is 15 amino acids long. V shed 6 bases and J 5 bases; nucleotides not matched to a gene: 8.

This clonotype occurred many times. At one end the junction does not follow the germline gene, possibly because of a read error. The rearrangement uses TRBV12-3 or TRBV12-4 and TRBJ1-1; D not certain. The CDR3 contains 13 residues. DNA of the CDR3: TGTGCCAGCAGCTTAGTGAGAGGAACTGAAGCTTTCTTT. Amino acids: CASSLVRGTEAFF.

Comments on this clonotype: A much bigger clone sits one base away, suggesting this may be a read error. CDR3 in DNA: TGTGCCACCAAAGCCCCGGACAGGCCAAATTTCAATAAGCAGTTCTTC. This encodes CATKAPDRPNFNKQFF. The genes are TRBV10-3 and TRBJ2-1, with 7 bases lining up with TRBD1. Germline lookup yields CDR1 ENHRY and CDR2 SYGVKD. There are 16 residues in the CDR3.

This clonotype occurred many times. The chain couples TRBV4-3 to TRBJ2-3; possibly TRBD1 for D (5 bases). Trimming took off 3 bases at V and 3 bases at J, with 22 bases between the two ends. There are 18 residues in the CDR3. Germline V gene data show CDR1 as LGHNA and CDR2 as YSLEER. The CDR3: CASSQRTPQGIRTDTQYF. The CDR3 nucleotides are TGCGCCAGCAGCCAGCGAACACCCCAGGGAATTAGGACAGATACGCAGTATTTT.

Worth noting for this clonotype: A read error is possible here, since a much larger clone lies one base away. The chain joins TRBV14 to TRBJ1-1; D not certain. With 9 bases removed from V and 2 bases from J, the gap between germline ends came to 16 bases. CDR1 is SGHDN, CDR2 FVKESK, per germline. The CDR3 totals 14 residues. CDR3 DNA sequence: TGTGCCAGAAGGATCGAGGGATTTAACACTGAAGCTTTCTTT. Translated: CARRIEGFNTEAFF.

As for this clonotype: One end of the junction is discordant with germline, which a read error may explain. The chain combines TRBV7-2 with TRBJ2-3; D is unclear. The CDR3 spans 13 residues. Germline V lookup: CDR1 SGHTA, CDR2 FQGNSA. CDR3 loop: CASRLGVANTRYF. The CDR3 DNA is TGTGCCAGCAGGTTAGGAGTTGCAAATACGCGGTATTTT.

This chain connects TRBV3-1 to TRBJ2-5; tentative D call: TRBD2 (5 bases). Germline assignment: CDR1 LGHDT and CDR2 YNNKEL (reference sequence). The CDR3 runs to 14 residues. Trimming cost V 1 base and J 5 bases, with 11 bases left between them. In nucleotides, the CDR3 is TGTGCCAGCAGCCAAGTAAATAGCGTGGAGACCCAGTACTTC. Its translation is CASSQVNSVETQYF.

The rearrangement uses TRBV19 and TRBJ1-1; tentatively, D is TRBD1 (6 bases). The CDR3 is 15 amino acids. Germline assignment: CDR1 LNHDA and CDR2 SQIVND (reference sequence). V was cut by 7 bases and J by 6 bases, with 21 bases left in between. The CDR3 region has the DNA TGTGCCAGTACGGGGGCTGACAGTGCAGACTCTGAAGCTTTCTTT. Translating it yields CASTGADSADSEAFF.

V usage is TRBV28 and J usage is TRBJ2-5, with 14 bases matching TRBD2. V trimming: 5 bases; J trimming: 5 bases; junction bases outside the gene matches: 10. Germline V lookup: CDR1 MDHEN, CDR2 SYDVKM. This CDR3 is built from 17 residues. The CDR3 protein is CASSPGLAGDRRETQYF. The CDR3 region has the DNA TGTGCCAGCAGTCCGGGACTAGCGGGAGATCGGAGGGAGACCCAGTACTTC.